This T cell receptor beta chain emerged from a study of shared T cell receptors in the human thymus. The CDR3 length is 16 residues. CDR1 is LGHNA and CDR2 is YSLEER in the germline V gene. V lost 3 bases to trimming and J lost 2 bases, with 17 bases between them. The assay was immunoSEQ multiplex PCR, and TCRdb's table has in-frame clones only and misses some. The sample carries 600,000 or so clones, around 87% recorded once. Another study also made use of these data, one on human thymus T cells.

The source material was thymocytes. V and J are TRBV4-3 and TRBJ2-7; possible D gene TRBD1, 5 bases. This clonotype was obtained from a boy under two years old with a congenital heart defect. Here the CDR3 reads CASSHLKGNSTYEQYF. As DNA, the CDR3 is TGCGCCAGCAGCCACCTCAAGGGGAACAGTACCTACGAGCAGTACTTC.